These T cell receptor beta chains were read from a single sample in a study of T cell responses to AZD1222 COVID-19 vaccine. Assay: immunoSEQ multiplex PCR; the TCRdb copy retains only in-frame clones and omits some. The repertoire holds 84,000 or so clones, 85% to 90% seen once, with approximately 31% in the top ten. The sample consisted of peripheral blood, taken on day 0 of AZD1222 vaccination. The source is an adult in good health. Each CDR3 is given with its conserved first and last residue. The D gene is left open where the match is weak. Clone size, where shown, is once, few, many, or a class for clones that have expanded.

v_call,clone_size,j_call,d_call,cdr3_nt,cdr3_aa
TRBV28,-,TRBJ1-3,TRBD1,TGTGCCAGCAGCCTTGACAGGGCTGGAAACACCATATATTTT,CASSLDRAGNTIYF
TRBV5-1,-,TRBJ2-7,-,TGCGCCAGCAGCTTTGGGGGGGCCAGATACGAGCAGTACTTC,CASSFGGARYEQYF
TRBV25-1,-,TRBJ2-3,-,TGTGCCAGCAGTGAATCCCCTCCTAGTCAGCCTAGCACAGATACGCAGTATTTT,CASSESPPSQPSTDTQYF
TRBV6-1,-,TRBJ1-3,-,TGTGCCAGCAGTGAATCTTTCTCTGGAAACACCATATATTTT,CASSESFSGNTIYF
TRBV27,-,TRBJ2-7,TRBD2,TGTGCCAGCAGTACTGAGGGGACTAGCGGGAGCCCCCACGAGCAGTACTTC,CASSTEGTSGSPHEQYF
TRBV28,-,TRBJ2-1,-,TGTGCCAGCAGTTCCCCCACCCCCGATCAGGTCAGCTCCTACAATGAGCAGTTCTTC,CASSSPTPDQVSSYNEQFF
TRBV28,-,TRBJ1-1,-,TGTGCCAGCAGTTCCATGCGGGGGGCCGCGAGGATGAACACTGAAGCTTTCTTT,CASSSMRGAARMNTEAFF
TRBV2,few,TRBJ2-1,-,TGTGCCAGCAGTGTCTTGTCTGAGCAGTTCTTC,CASSVLSEQFF
TRBV6-5,-,TRBJ1-6,TRBD1,TGTGCCAGCAGCCCGGGACAGAATAATTCACCCCTCCACTTT,CASSPGQNNSPLHF
TRBV12-3/TRBV12-4,-,TRBJ1-1,-,TGTGCCAGCAATCTGGGTTCGAACACTGAAGCTTTCTTT,CASNLGSNTEAFF
TRBV7-9,-,TRBJ1-6,-,TGTGCCAGCAGCGCCCGGTCGGTACCCTATAATTCACCCCTCCACTTT,CASSARSVPYNSPLHF
TRBV24-1,-,TRBJ2-2,TRBD1,TGTGCCACCAGTCCACCGACAGGGCGGACCGGGGAGCTGTTTTTT,CATSPPTGRTGELFF
TRBV7-9,-,TRBJ2-1,TRBD2,TGTGCCAGCAGCCCCCGACTAGCGGGGCGCTCCTACAATGAGCAGTTCTTC,CASSPRLAGRSYNEQFF
TRBV29-1,-,TRBJ1-4,-,TGCAGCGTCCGGTCACCAGATGAAAAACTGTTTTTT,CSVRSPDEKLFF
TRBV7-9,-,TRBJ2-1,-,TGTGCCAGCAGCTTAGTAGGGGGATCTTGGTACAATGAGCAGTTCTTC,CASSLVGGSWYNEQFF
TRBV7-7,-,TRBJ1-3,-,TGTGCCAGCAGCGCAGGGACCTCCGGAAACACCATATATTTT,CASSAGTSGNTIYF
TRBV4-1,few,TRBJ2-1,TRBD1,TGCGCCAGCAGCCCCGGACAGGGAAATGAGCAGTTCTTC,CASSPGQGNEQFF
TRBV7-2,-,TRBJ2-2,-,TGTGCCAGCCGCTACAGGGTATCCACGAACACCGGGGAGCTGTTTTTT,CASRYRVSTNTGELFF
TRBV2,-,TRBJ1-1,-,TGTGCCAGCAGTGTTAGGGGCCATACTGAAGCTTTCTTT,CASSVRGHTEAFF
TRBV9,-,TRBJ2-1,-,TGTGCCAGCAGCGTAGATCCCCTCTCCTACAATGAGCAGTTCTTC,CASSVDPLSYNEQFF
TRBV7-9,-,TRBJ2-3,TRBD2,TGTGCCAGCAGCTTTGGACTAGCGGGAGAAGATACGCAGTATTTT,CASSFGLAGEDTQYF
TRBV24-1,-,TRBJ1-2,-,TGTGCCACCAGTGACCCTCGGGGGAGGGGTGATGGCTACACCTTC,CATSDPRGRGDGYTF
TRBV15,-,TRBJ2-5,-,TGTGCCACCAGCAGAGATCAGGGCGCGGAGACCCAGTACTTC,CATSRDQGAETQYF
TRBV9,-,TRBJ2-5,TRBD2,TGTGCCAGCATCGCGGGAGCCCAAGAGACCCAGTACTTC,CASIAGAQETQYF
TRBV14,-,TRBJ2-7,-,TGTGCCAGCAGCCAAGATGCGGGTCTCCGGGAGCAGTACTTC,CASSQDAGLREQYF
TRBV4-1,-,TRBJ2-1,-,TGCGCCAGCAGCCAAGACCTTCTAGTGCGGTCCTACAATGAGCAGTTCTTC,CASSQDLLVRSYNEQFF
TRBV20-1,-,TRBJ1-4,-,TGCAGTGCTACTCAAAGCGGGAAACTGTTTTTT,CSATQSGKLFF
TRBV4-1,few,TRBJ2-7,TRBD2,TGCGCCAGCAGCACCCTAGCGGGAAGTATCTACGAGCAGTACTTC,CASSTLAGSIYEQYF
TRBV4-3,-,TRBJ2-5,-,TGCGCCAGCAGCCAGCGGGGGCTAGGAGAGACCCAGTACTTC,CASSQRGLGETQYF
TRBV5-1,-,TRBJ2-2,-,TGCGCCAGCAGCTTCGGCGGGACGCGCGCCGGGGAGCTGTTTTTT,CASSFGGTRAGELFF
TRBV6-5,-,TRBJ2-7,-,TGTGCCAGCAGTTTTACGGGACTCCGAAACGAGCAGTACTTC,CASSFTGLRNEQYF
TRBV5-1,few,TRBJ1-4,-,TGCGCCAGCAGCCTCGGACAGACTGATAATGAAAAACTGTTTTTT,CASSLGQTDNEKLFF
TRBV5-4,-,TRBJ2-3,TRBD2,TGTGCCAGCAGCTTAGGTTGGGGACTAGCGGGCACAGATACGCAGTATTTT,CASSLGWGLAGTDTQYF
TRBV5-1,-,TRBJ2-3,TRBD2,TGCGCCAGCAGCCTCTATAGCGGGAGAATGGGGACCGCAGATACGCAGTATTTT,CASSLYSGRMGTADTQYF